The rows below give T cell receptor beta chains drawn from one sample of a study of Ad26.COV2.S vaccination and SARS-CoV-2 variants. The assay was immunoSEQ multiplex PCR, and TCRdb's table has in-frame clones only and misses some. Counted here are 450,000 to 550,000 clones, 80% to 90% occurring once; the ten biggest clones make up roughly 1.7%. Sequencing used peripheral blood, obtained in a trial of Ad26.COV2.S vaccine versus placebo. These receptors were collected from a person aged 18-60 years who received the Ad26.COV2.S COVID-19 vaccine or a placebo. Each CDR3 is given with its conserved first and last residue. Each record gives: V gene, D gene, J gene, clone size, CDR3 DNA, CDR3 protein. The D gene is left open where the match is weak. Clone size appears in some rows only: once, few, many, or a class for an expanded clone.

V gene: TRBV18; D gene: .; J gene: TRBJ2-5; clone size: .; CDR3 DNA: TGTGCCAGCTCACCTAATTACAGTAAAGAGACCCAGTACTTC; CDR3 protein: CASSPNYSKETQYF
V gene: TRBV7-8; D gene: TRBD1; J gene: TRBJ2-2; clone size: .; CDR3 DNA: TGTGCCAGCAGCTCCCACAGGGGCAACACCGGGGAGCTGTTTTTT; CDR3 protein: CASSSHRGNTGELFF
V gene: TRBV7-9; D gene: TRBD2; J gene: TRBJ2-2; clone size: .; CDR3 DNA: TGTGCCAGCAGCTCCCCTCTAGCGGGGGGGAACACCGGGGAGCTGTTTTTT; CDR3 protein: CASSSPLAGGNTGELFF
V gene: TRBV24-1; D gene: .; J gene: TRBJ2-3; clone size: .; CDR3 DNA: TGTGCCACCAGTGATTGGGGTAGGAATACGCAGTATTTT; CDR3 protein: CATSDWGRNTQYF
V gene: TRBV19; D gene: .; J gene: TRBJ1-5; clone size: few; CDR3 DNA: TGTGCCAGTAGGCCGGACGGACGCGGCAATCAGCCCCAGCATTTT; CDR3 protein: CASRPDGRGNQPQHF
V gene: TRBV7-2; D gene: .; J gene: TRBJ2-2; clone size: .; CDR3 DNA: TGTGCCAGCAGCTTGGCCACAAGCACCGGGGAGCTGTTTTTT; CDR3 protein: CASSLATSTGELFF
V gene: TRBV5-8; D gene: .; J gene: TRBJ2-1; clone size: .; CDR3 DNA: TGTGCCAGCAGTACCTTTAGCTCCTACAATGAGCAGTTCTTC; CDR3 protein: CASSTFSSYNEQFF
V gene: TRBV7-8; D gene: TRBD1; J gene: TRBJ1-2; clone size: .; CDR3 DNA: TGTGCCAGCAGCTTAGCGCAACAGGGGACACTCAACTATGGCTACACCTTC; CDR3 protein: CASSLAQQGTLNYGYTF
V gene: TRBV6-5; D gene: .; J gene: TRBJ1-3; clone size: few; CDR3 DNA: TGTGCCAGCAGCCCAGGACGGTCAGGAAACACCATATATTTT; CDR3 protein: CASSPGRSGNTIYF
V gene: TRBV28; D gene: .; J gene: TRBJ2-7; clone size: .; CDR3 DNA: TGTGCCAGCAGTCAAAACAGGGTCGAGCAGTACTTC; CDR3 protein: CASSQNRVEQYF
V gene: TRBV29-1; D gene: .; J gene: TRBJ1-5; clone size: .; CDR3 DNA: TGCAGCGTTGCCACAGGGATGCGTCGTCAGCCCCAGCATTTT; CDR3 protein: CSVATGMRRQPQHF
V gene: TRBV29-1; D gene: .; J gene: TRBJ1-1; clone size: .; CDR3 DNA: TGCAGCGTTGGAGGTGGCACTGAAGCTTTCTTT; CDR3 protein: CSVGGGTEAFF
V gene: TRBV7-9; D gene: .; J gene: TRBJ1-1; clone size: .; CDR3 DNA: TGTGCCAGCAGCTTAGGCGGTTTGCGGGGGCCCGACACTGAAGCTTTCTTT; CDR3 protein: CASSLGGLRGPDTEAFF
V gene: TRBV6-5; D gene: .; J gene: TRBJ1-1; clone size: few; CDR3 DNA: TGTGCCAGCAGTCAGGGGCTGAACACTGAAGCTTTCTTT; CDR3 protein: CASSQGLNTEAFF
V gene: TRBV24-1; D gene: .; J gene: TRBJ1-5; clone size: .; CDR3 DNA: TGTGCCACCAGTGACTCCCGGGCCCCCAATCAGCCCCAGCATTTT; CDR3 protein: CATSDSRAPNQPQHF
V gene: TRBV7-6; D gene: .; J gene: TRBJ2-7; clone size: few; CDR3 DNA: TGTGCCAGCAGCTCCTATCGCTCCTACGAGCAGTACTTC; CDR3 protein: CASSSYRSYEQYF
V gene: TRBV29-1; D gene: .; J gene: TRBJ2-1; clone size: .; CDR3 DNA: TGCAGCGCCAACCCCGGGGGCTCTGAGCAGTTCTTC; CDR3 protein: CSANPGGSEQFF
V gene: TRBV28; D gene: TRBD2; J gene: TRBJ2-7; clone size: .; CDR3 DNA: TGTGCCAGCAGTCCCACCGGGACTAGGGATATTTTTACCATGTCGGTACCCTACGAGCAGTACTTC; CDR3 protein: CASSPTGTRDIFTMSVPYEQYF
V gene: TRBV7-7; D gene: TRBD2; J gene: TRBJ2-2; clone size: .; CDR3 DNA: TGTGCGATACCTAGCGGGAGGGCCGGGACCGGGGAGCTGTTTTTT; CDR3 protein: CAIPSGRAGTGELFF
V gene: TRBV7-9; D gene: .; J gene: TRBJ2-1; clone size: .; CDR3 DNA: TGTGCCAGCAGCTTAGCGGGGTCAGCGACGGGATGGGAGCAGTTCTTC; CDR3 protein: CASSLAGSATGWEQFF
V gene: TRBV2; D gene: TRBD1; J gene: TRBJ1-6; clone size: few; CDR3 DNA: TGTGCCAGCTCGACAGGGGCCGGGTCACCCCTCCACTTT; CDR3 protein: CASSTGAGSPLHF
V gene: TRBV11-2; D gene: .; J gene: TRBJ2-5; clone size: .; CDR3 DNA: TGTGCCAGCACCCTTGGGGGGACGCAAGAGACCCAGTACTTC; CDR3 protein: CASTLGGTQETQYF
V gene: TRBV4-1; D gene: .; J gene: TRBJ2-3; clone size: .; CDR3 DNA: TGCGCCAGCAGCCAGGTGGTTTTCGGGGCGACTAGCACAGATACGCAGTATTTT; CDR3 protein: CASSQVVFGATSTDTQYF
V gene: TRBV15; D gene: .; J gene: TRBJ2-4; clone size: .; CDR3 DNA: TGTGCCACCAGCAGAGATCGCATCCGGGGGCCCGAAAACATTCAGTACTTC; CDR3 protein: CATSRDRIRGPENIQYF
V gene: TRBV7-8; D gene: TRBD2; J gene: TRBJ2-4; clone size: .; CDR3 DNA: TGTGCCAGCAGCCGAGCTAGCGGGATAGCCAAAAACATTCAGTACTTC; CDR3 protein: CASSRASGIAKNIQYF
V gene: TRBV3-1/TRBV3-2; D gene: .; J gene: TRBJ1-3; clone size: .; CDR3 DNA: TGTGCCAGCAGCCAAGTCCGAGGGAACACCATATATTTT; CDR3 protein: CASSQVRGNTIYF
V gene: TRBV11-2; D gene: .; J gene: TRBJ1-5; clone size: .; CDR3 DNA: TGTGCCAGCAGCTCGGACAGACGCCAGCCCCAGCATTTT; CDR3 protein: CASSSDRRQPQHF
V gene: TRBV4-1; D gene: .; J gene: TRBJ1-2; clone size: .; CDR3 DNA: TGCGCCAGCAGCCAAGGGACAGCAGGTGGTTATGGCTACACCTTC; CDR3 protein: CASSQGTAGGYGYTF
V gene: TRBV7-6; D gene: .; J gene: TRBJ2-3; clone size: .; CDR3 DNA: TGTGCCAGCAGCCCCCTGGCGGCGGATACGCAGTATTTT; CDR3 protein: CASSPLAADTQYF
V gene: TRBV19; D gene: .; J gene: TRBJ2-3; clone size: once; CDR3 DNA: TGTGCCAGTAGTAGCTTTCTAGGGGACACAGATACGCAGTATTTT; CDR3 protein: CASSSFLGDTDTQYF
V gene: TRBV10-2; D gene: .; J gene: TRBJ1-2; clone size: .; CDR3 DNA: TGCGCCAGCAGTGCGAGCAGGATGGACGGTGGCTACACCTTC; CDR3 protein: CASSASRMDGGYTF
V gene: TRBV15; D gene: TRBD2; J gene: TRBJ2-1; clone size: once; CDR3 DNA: TGTGCCACCAGCAGACCCTCCGGGACTAGCGGGGGTGAGCAGTTCTTC; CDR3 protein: CATSRPSGTSGGEQFF
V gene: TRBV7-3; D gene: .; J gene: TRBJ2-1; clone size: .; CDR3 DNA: TGTGCCAGCAGCTTGGGGGGAGAGCAGTTCTTC; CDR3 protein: CASSLGGEQFF
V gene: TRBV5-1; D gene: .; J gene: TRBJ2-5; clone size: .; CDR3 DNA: TGCGCCAGCAGCCCCCGGGGAGAGACCCAGTACTTC; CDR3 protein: CASSPRGETQYF
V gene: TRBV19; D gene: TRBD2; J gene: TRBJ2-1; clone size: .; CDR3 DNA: TGTGCCAGTAGTATGCTAGCGGGGTACAATGAGCAGTTCTTC; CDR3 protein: CASSMLAGYNEQFF
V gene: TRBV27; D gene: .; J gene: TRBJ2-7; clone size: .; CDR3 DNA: TGTGCCAGCACCGGCCGGATGGGTCGGCAGTACTTC; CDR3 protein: CASTGRMGRQYF
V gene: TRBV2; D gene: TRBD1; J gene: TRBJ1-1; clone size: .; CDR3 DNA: TGTGCCAGCAGTGATCGGACAGGAAACACTGAAGCTTTCTTT; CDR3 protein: CASSDRTGNTEAFF
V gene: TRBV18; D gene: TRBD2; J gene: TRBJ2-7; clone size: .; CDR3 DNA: TGTGCCAGCTCACCACCGGGACTAGTTACCTACGAGCAGTACTTC; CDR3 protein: CASSPPGLVTYEQYF
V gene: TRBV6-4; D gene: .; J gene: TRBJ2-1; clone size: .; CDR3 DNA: TGTGCCAGCAGTGAGACCCCTATGGGCTACAATGAGCAGTTCTTC; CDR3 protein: CASSETPMGYNEQFF